Below, 24 T cell receptor beta chains from the same sample are listed, as sequenced in a study of T cell responses to AZD1222 COVID-19 vaccine. Produced via immunoSEQ multiplex PCR; TCRdb's table is partial and in-frame only. The sample contains more than 140,000 clones, over 85% of which appear only once. Sample: peripheral blood, taken on day 0 of MenACWY control vaccination. The receptors shown here come from an adult in good health.

V and J are TRBV5-4 and TRBJ2-6; no definite D call. Trimming took 2 bases from V and 2 from J, leaving 11 bases between them. The CDR3 spans 16 residues. The germline gives CDR1 SGHNT, CDR2 YYREEE (reference sequence). CDR3 coding DNA: TGTGCCAGCAGCTTAGGCAGACCAACTGGGGCCAACGTCCTGACTTTC. Its translation is CASSLGRPTGANVLTF.

The rearrangement links TRBV4-2 to TRBJ1-5; no clear D. Germline V gene sequence: CDR1 LGHNA, CDR2 YNFKEQ. The CDR3 consists of 15 residues. V lost 0 bases and J 4 bases, leaving 10 bases between the germline ends. The CDR3 DNA reads TGTGCCAGCAGCCAAGATCTCCCCCCGAATCAGCCCCAGCATTTT. It codes for CASSQDLPPNQPQHF.

This clone was counted between two and nine times. J is TRBJ1-1 and V is TRBV6-5; D unresolved. The germline V and J ends were trimmed by 8 bases and 2 bases, with 3 bases remaining between them. The CDR3 runs to 10 residues. CDR1 is MNHEY, CDR2 SVGAGI, per germline. CDR3 in DNA: TGTGCCAGCGCCAACACTGAAGCTTTCTTT. Its translation is CASANTEAFF.

This rearrangement joins TRBV6-2 or TRBV6-3 to TRBJ1-1, with D possibly being TRBD1 (5 bases). The CDR3 runs to 19 residues. The germline CDR1 and CDR2 sequences are MNHEY and SVGEGT. The V gene lost 0 bases and the J gene lost 5 bases, with 25 bases spanning the gap. The CDR3 DNA follows: TGTGCCAGCAGTTACTCGATTTTAGCAGGGAGGGCTACCTGGACTGAAGCTTTCTTT. This gives the protein CASSYSILAGRATWTEAFF.

The chain has TRBV20-1 and TRBJ2-3, with unresolved D. The germline V gene has CDR1 DFQATT and CDR2 SNEGSKA (reference sequence). The CDR3 is made up of 11 amino acids. The germline V and J ends were trimmed by 5 bases and 2 bases, with 5 bases remaining between them. The CDR3 protein is CSAHLTDTQYF. The CDR3 nucleotides read TGCAGTGCTCACCTCACAGATACGCAGTATTTT.

Comments on this clone: The sample carries other DNA sequences with the same CDR3. The chain combines TRBV19 with TRBJ1-5; D call uncertain. Germline V gene lookup returns CDR1 LNHDA and CDR2 SQIVND (reference sequence). V was pared by 3 bases and J by 2 bases, with 5 bases between. This CDR3 is 13 amino acids long. Here the CDR3 DNA reads TGTGCCAGTAGTATTGGGCGCAATCAGCCCCAGCATTTT. Encoded protein: CASSIGRNQPQHF.

The chain recombines TRBV5-1 with TRBJ1-1; the D gene is possibly TRBD1 (5 bases). CDR1 is SGHRS and CDR2 is YFSETQ in the germline V gene. V lost 7 bases and J 3 bases, leaving 16 bases between the germline ends. The CDR3 runs 14 residues. CDR3 amino acids: CASRLRGLDTEAFF. CDR3 bases: TGCGCCAGCCGCCTGAGGGGACTCGACACTGAAGCTTTCTTT.

The rearrangement uses TRBV28 and TRBJ1-3; TRBD1 matches at 7 bases. The CDR3 length is 16 residues. With V trimmed by 5 bases and J by 0 bases, 7 bases remained unmatched. CDR1 is MDHEN and CDR2 is SYDVKM in the germline V gene. The CDR3, as DNA: TGTGCCAGCAGTCCAAGACAGGGTCTCTCTGGAAACACCATATATTTT. Translated: CASSPRQGLSGNTIYF.

The chain combines TRBV7-8 with TRBJ2-5; weak D call: TRBD1 (6 bases). Trimming pared 4 bases from V and 5 bases from J, leaving 11 bases between. The germline V gene encodes CDR1 SGHVS and CDR2 FQNEAQ. The CDR3 is made up of 13 amino acids. This chain's CDR3 is CASSSGQRETQYF. For the CDR3, the DNA is TGTGCCAGCAGCTCCGGACAGCGGGAGACCCAGTACTTC. Looking up the rest from reference TRBV7-8 and TRBJ2-5 gives the full variable domain: GAGVSQSPRYKVAKRGQDVALRCDPISGHVSLFWYQQALGQGPEFLTYFQNEAQLDKSGLPSDRFFAERPEGSVSTLKIQRTQQEDSAVYLCASSSGQRETQYFGPGTRLLVL.

The J gene is TRBJ1-5, the V gene TRBV7-9, with D possibly matching TRBD1 (5 bases). V gave up 4 bases and J gave up 0 bases, with 7 bases separating them. Looked up from germline, CDR1 is SEHNR and CDR2 is FQNEAQ (reference sequence). CDR3 length: 14 residues. CDR3 region: CASSSDSSNQPQHF. The CDR3 DNA sequence: TGTGCCAGCAGCTCCGACAGTAGCAATCAGCCCCAGCATTTT.

The V and J genes are TRBV3-1 (or the pseudogene TRBV3-2) and TRBJ2-1; 7 bases agree with TRBD2. The V segment lost 0 bases and the J segment 2 bases; nucleotides outside the gene matches: 13. This CDR3 has 19 amino acids. The germline V gene has CDR1 LGHDT and CDR2 YNNKEL (reference sequence). CDR3 nucleotide sequence: TGTGCCAGCAGCCAAGAAGATGGGGAGGGCGGGAGCCCCTACAATGAGCAGTTCTTC. This codes for CASSQEDGEGGSPYNEQFF.

This clone was seen only once. This chain links TRBV7-3 with TRBJ2-3; 7 bases map to TRBD1. The CDR3 runs to 12 residues. Germline V gene lookup returns CDR1 SGHTA and CDR2 FQGTGA. Trimming took 5 bases from V and 6 from J; bases not matched to a gene: 2. CDR3 nucleotides: TGTGCCAGCAGCGGCAGGGGGGATACGCAGTATTTT. Residues: CASSGRGDTQYF.

This chain links TRBV30 with TRBJ2-5, with TRBD2 as a possible D gene (6 bases). This CDR3 region has 13 residues. The V end was cut by 3 bases, the J end by 5 bases, with 13 bases between. In germline, CDR1 is GTSNPN, CDR2 SVGIG (reference sequence). CDR3 region: CAWSGREYETQYF. In DNA, the CDR3 is TGTGCCTGGAGCGGGAGAGAGTATGAGACCCAGTACTTC. Combining the CDR3 with reference TRBV30 and TRBJ2-5 gives the whole variable domain SQTIHQWPATLVQPVGSPLSLECTVEGTSNPNLYWYRQAAGRGLQLLFYSVGIGQISSEVPQNLSASRPQDRQFILSSKKLLLSDSGFYLCAWSGREYETQYFGPGTRLLVL.

This clone was seen once. This chain joins TRBV7-2 and TRBJ2-3; 11 bases agree with TRBD2. This CDR3 has 19 residues. V lost 1 base, J lost 6 bases, and 15 bases stayed unmatched. Germline values: CDR1 SGHTA, CDR2 FQGNSA. The CDR3 region has the DNA TGTGCCAGCAGCTTAGACCCCTATAGCGGGGGGGCATCTTCGGATACGCAGTATTTT. Its translation: CASSLDPYSGGASSDTQYF.

This chain connects TRBV7-6 to TRBJ2-3; D call uncertain. V was shortened by 3 bases and J by 6 bases, with 16 bases between the two germline ends. The CDR3 consists of 15 residues. CDR1 SGHVS and CDR2 FNYEAQ come from the germline V gene. The CDR3 here is CASSFLASIGDTQYF. The CDR3 DNA reads TGTGCCAGCAGCTTTCTGGCTAGTATTGGGGATACGCAGTATTTT.

For this clone: An end of the junction differs from the germline gene, which may be a read error. The chain recombines TRBV6-2 or TRBV6-3 with TRBJ2-7, with 8 bases lining up with TRBD1. This CDR3 comprises 16 residues. Per the germline V gene, CDR1 is MNHEY and CDR2 is SVGEGT. CDR3: CAGSYGPGQGSYEQYF. The CDR3 nucleotides read TGTGCCGGCAGTTACGGACCCGGACAGGGTTCCTACGAGCAGTACTTC.

The V and J genes are TRBV9 and TRBJ1-4; TRBD1 matches at 8 bases. The CDR3 has 17 residues. V lost 0 bases and J lost 2; bases outside the gene matches: 6. Germline V CDR1 and CDR2: SGDLS, YYNGEE. CDR3: CASSVAAGGATNEKLFF. The CDR3 nucleotides are TGTGCCAGCAGCGTAGCGGCAGGGGGCGCGACTAATGAAAAACTGTTTTTT.

Here the CDR3 reads CASSILNYGYTF. In nucleotides, the CDR3 is TGTGCCAGCAGCATCCTTAACTATGGCTACACCTTC. The chain uses TRBV7-8 and TRBJ1-2; no clear D gene. The V and J ends lost 5 bases and 1 base respectively, with 5 bases between them. Per germline, CDR1 SGHVS and CDR2 FQNEAQ. CDR3 length: 12 amino acids.

The gene calls are TRBV28 and TRBJ1-2; D is possibly TRBD1 (5 bases). Germline CDR1 and CDR2: MDHEN and SYDVKM. Between the trimmed V and J ends, which lost 6 bases and 5 bases, there was a span of 19 bases. This CDR3 spans 15 amino acids. As DNA, the CDR3 is TGTGCCAGCAGCCCTTACAGAATAGAGGGGTATGGCTACACCTTC. Protein sequence: CASSPYRIEGYGYTF.

J is TRBJ2-7 and V is TRBV7-9; D may be TRBD2 (6 bases). The CDR3 is 13 amino acids. V gave up 6 bases and J gave up 3 bases, with 12 bases separating them. Germline CDR1 and CDR2: SEHNR and FQNEAQ (reference sequence). The CDR3 DNA sequence: TGTGCCAGCAGTCTGGGACTCCTCTACGAGCAGTACTTC. Its protein is CASSLGLLYEQYF.

The chain joins TRBV21-1 to TRBJ1-2; the listed D gene, TRBD1, was not tested against the DNA. TRBV21-1 is noted as a pseudogene. This CDR3 comprises 12 residues. CDR3 nucleotide sequence: TGTGCCAGCAGCACCACAGGTCATGGCTACACCTTC. This codes for CASSTTGHGYTF.

The chain has TRBV9 and TRBJ2-1, with 9 bases identical to TRBD1. The germline V gene has CDR1 SGDLS and CDR2 YYNGEE. V was clipped by 2 bases and J by 3 bases; unmatched bases: 12. The length of the CDR3 is 18 residues. Here the CDR3 DNA reads TGTGCCAGCAGCGTGGGGGGGACAGGGTTAAAAGTCTACAATGAGCAGTTCTTC. Translation: CASSVGGTGLKVYNEQFF.

This chain connects TRBV7-2 to TRBJ1-1; D might be TRBD1 (6 bases). The CDR3 loop spans 13 amino acids. The V gene's germline CDR1 is SGHTA and CDR2 FQGNSA. The ends were cut back, 4 bases at V and 7 bases at J, with 13 bases in the middle. The CDR3 protein is CASSSHQGIEAFF. CDR3 in DNA: TGTGCCAGCAGCTCCCATCAGGGGATTGAAGCTTTCTTT.

This clone was seen just once. V gene TRBV27 combines with J gene TRBJ1-2; the D is unclear. V dropped 3 bases and J dropped 4 bases, with 9 bases sitting between them. There are 13 residues in the CDR3. The V gene's germline CDR1 is MNHEY and CDR2 SMNVEV (reference sequence). The CDR3 loop is CASSFRSSYGYTF. For the CDR3, the DNA is TGTGCCAGCAGTTTTAGGTCTAGCTATGGCTACACCTTC.